This T cell receptor beta chain was profiled in a study of radiation and T cells in renal cell carcinoma. Sequencing used immunoSEQ multiplex PCR; TCRdb keeps in-frame clones, though not all of them. The table shows 150,000 or so clones, with roughly nine tenths occurring only once. Documented time point: baseline pretreatment blood. This sample's treatment: 15 Gy SBRT to primary tumor, nephrectomy 4 weeks later. The ends lost 4 bases at V and 0 bases at J; junction bases unmatched: 13. This CDR3 is 18 amino acids long. The V gene's germline CDR1 is SGHRS and CDR2 YFSETQ. The chain employs TRBV5-1 and TRBJ1-1, with 9 nucleotides matching TRBD1. The sequence was obtained from a woman between 65 and 79 years old with renal cell carcinoma. The sample consisted of blood, taken from a patient whose treatment included radiotherapy and nephrectomy. CDR3 sequence (DNA): TGCGCCAGCAGCCTGGAGCCGGGACAGGGCTACATGAACACTGAAGCTTTCTTT. This codes for CASSLEPGQGYMNTEAFF.